The 26 T cell receptor beta chains in this list originate from one sample, sequenced in a study of T cells in narcolepsy. Only in-frame clones appear in the TCRdb table, and some are missing; sequencing was by immunoSEQ multiplex PCR. Of roughly 22,000 clones listed, less than 65% are singletons. Sequencing input: memory (CD45RA-) CD4+ T cells from blood. The receptors were sampled from a human donor in good health.

This clone has only one observation. The chain has TRBV19 and TRBJ1-5; D is unclear. Germline CDR1 is LNHDA and CDR2 is SQIVND (reference sequence). The CDR3 loop spans 13 amino acids. The V and J ends lost 3 bases and 9 bases respectively, with 12 bases between them. As DNA, the CDR3 is TGTGCCAGTAGTATGACCTGGCTGGCGCCCCAGCATTTT. Protein: CASSMTWLAPQHF.

The rearrangement links TRBV7-2 to TRBJ2-7; maybe TRBD2 (6 bases). This CDR3 region has 13 residues. Germline V gives CDR1 SGHTA, CDR2 FQGNSA. The ends were cut back, 1 base at V and 4 bases at J, with 8 bases in the middle. CDR3 bases: TGTGCCAGCAGCTTAGAGGGAGGATACGAGCAGTACTTC. Its protein is CASSLEGGYEQYF.

This rearrangement joins TRBV9 to TRBJ2-5, with D possibly called TRBD1 or TRBD2 (5 bases each). The CDR3 has 15 residues. V lost 4 bases, J lost 1 base, and 14 bases lay in between. Germline CDR1 and CDR2: SGDLS and YYNGEE. The CDR3 nucleotides are TGTGCCAGCAGCTCGGGGATGGGACCCCAAGAGACCCAGTACTTC. Translated: CASSSGMGPQETQYF.

This clone was observed a few times. This chain joins TRBV5-1 and TRBJ1-2; D remains unclear. This CDR3 has 13 residues. V dropped 3 bases and J dropped 8 bases, with 14 bases sitting between them. In germline, CDR1 is SGHRS, CDR2 YFSETQ. The CDR3 DNA is TGCGCCAGCAGCTCCTTTTCTGCGGAGGGCTACACCTTC. It specifies CASSSFSAEGYTF.

This chain uses TRBV6-1 with TRBJ2-3; D remains unclear. CDR1 and CDR2 (germline): MNHNS, SASEGT. Trimming took 5 bases from V and 1 from J, leaving 4 bases between them. The CDR3 loop spans 12 amino acids. The CDR3 DNA reads TGTGCCAGCAGTTGGGGCACAGATACGCAGTATTTT. Its translation is CASSWGTDTQYF.

The chain links TRBV29-1 to TRBJ2-4; D gene unclear. The ends were cut back, 7 bases at V and 0 bases at J, with 10 bases in the middle. This CDR3 spans 13 amino acids. Germline V gene data show CDR1 as SQVTM and CDR2 as ANQGSEA. The CDR3 is CSALVLAKNIQYF. The CDR3 nucleotides are TGCAGCGCCCTGGTTCTAGCCAAAAACATTCAGTACTTC. The complete variable domain, with remaining parts taken from reference TRBV29-1 and TRBJ2-4, reads SAVISQKPSRDICQRGTSLTIQCQVDSQVTMMFWYRQQPGQSLTLIATANQGSEATYESGFVIDKFPISRPNLTFSTLTVSNMSPEDSSIYLCSALVLAKNIQYFGAGTRLSVL.

This clone was found a few times. The V gene is TRBV6-1, the J gene TRBJ2-5; weak D call: TRBD1 (5 bases). This CDR3 has 13 residues. Germline CDR1 and CDR2: MNHNS and SASEGT. Trimming cost V 5 bases and J 5 bases, with 12 bases left between them. The CDR3 nucleotides read TGTGCCAGCAGTAGGCAGGGTGGGGAGACCCAGTACTTC. It codes for CASSRQGGETQYF.

The chain is built from TRBV5-1 and TRBJ2-7, with 8 bases that match TRBD1. Germline-derived CDR1 and CDR2 are SGHRS and YFSETQ. V lost 8 bases and J lost 1; bases outside the gene matches: 5. This CDR3 contains 13 residues. CDR3 protein: CASTRTGSYEQYF. The DNA of the CDR3 is TGCGCCAGTACCAGGACAGGGTCCTACGAGCAGTACTTC.

This clone came up a few times. The chain employs TRBV5-1 and TRBJ1-2; 8 bases are shared with TRBD1. This CDR3 spans 18 amino acids. After removal of 3 bases from V and 1 base from J, the junction contained 14 bases not matched to a gene. Germline V gene data show CDR1 as SGHRS and CDR2 as YFSETQ. The CDR3 spells CASSSANSRTGLNYGYTF. CDR3 DNA sequence: TGCGCCAGCAGCTCGGCCAACTCGCGGACAGGGCTTAACTATGGCTACACCTTC.

This clone has just a few counts. The chain employs TRBV28 and TRBJ2-7, with no clear D. CDR1 is MDHEN, CDR2 SYDVKM, per germline. V was shortened by 6 bases and J by 1 base, with 13 bases between the two germline ends. This CDR3 contains 14 residues. The CDR3, as DNA: TGTGCCAGCAGCCCATGGACGACGTCCTACGAGCAGTACTTC. Encoded protein: CASSPWTTSYEQYF.

The rearrangement joins TRBV5-4 to TRBJ2-1; 12 bases are shared with TRBD2. CDR3 length: 14 amino acids. Trimming took 2 bases from V and 9 from J; bases not matched to a gene: 3. Per the germline V gene, CDR1 is SGHNT and CDR2 is YYREEE (reference sequence). CDR3 sequence reads: CASSLLAGGGEQFF. The CDR3 region has the DNA TGTGCCAGCAGCTTACTAGCGGGGGGTGGTGAGCAGTTCTTC.

This clone was found a few times. V and J are TRBV30 and TRBJ2-6; TRBD1 aligns across 7 bases. CDR3 size: 16 residues. V gave up 2 bases and J gave up 4 bases; unmatched junction bases: 8. The germline V gene encodes CDR1 GTSNPN and CDR2 SVGIG (reference sequence). The CDR3 DNA reads TGTGCCTGGAGTCCCCGAACAGGGGCAGGGGCCAACGTCCTGACTTTC. Amino acids: CAWSPRTGAGANVLTF.

This clone was counted between two and nine times. Other DNA sequences in this sample translate to the same CDR3. This chain joins TRBV7-2 and TRBJ2-7, with D possibly TRBD1 on 6 matching bases. CDR3 length equals 16 residues. Germline CDR1 is SGHTA and CDR2 is FQGNSA. V gave up 0 bases and J gave up 7 bases, with 19 bases separating them. CDR3 nucleotides: TGTGCCAGCAGCTTAGCGCCTGGGGGCCGATTGGGGGAGCAGTACTTC. Protein product: CASSLAPGGRLGEQYF.

This chain connects TRBV23-1 to TRBJ2-7; TRBD1 aligns across 8 bases. TRBV23-1 is treated as an ORF (open reading frame) with a function not yet certain. This CDR3 comprises 16 residues. Unmatched junction bases numbered 10, after V lost 2 bases and J lost 4 bases. For the CDR3, the DNA is TGCGCCAGCAGTCAAGGGATGGGGACAGGTATATACGAGCAGTACTTC. It specifies CASSQGMGTGIYEQYF.

The gene calls are TRBV7-2 and TRBJ2-7; D not resolved. CDR1 is SGHTA, CDR2 FQGNSA, per germline. V lost 5 bases, J lost 3 bases, and 11 bases lay in between. The CDR3 spans 13 residues. The CDR3 region has the DNA TGTGCCAGCAGCCCGGCCGGATTCTACGAGCAGTACTTC. This gives the protein CASSPAGFYEQYF.

This clone was found a few times. The chain has TRBV5-1 and TRBJ1-5, with D unclear. This CDR3 has 15 residues. The germline gives CDR1 SGHRS, CDR2 YFSETQ. Trimming shortened V by 0 bases and J by 0 bases, and 7 bases separated the two germline ends. CDR3 sequence reads: CASSLGLNSNQPQHF. The CDR3 coding sequence is TGCGCCAGCAGCTTGGGACTTAATAGCAATCAGCCCCAGCATTTT.

The chain has TRBV6-5 and TRBJ1-2; D possibly corresponds to TRBD1 (5 bases). The germline V gene encodes CDR1 MNHEY and CDR2 SVGAGI. Trimming took off 10 bases at V and 6 bases at J, with 12 bases between the two ends. The CDR3 loop spans 11 amino acids. CDR3 sequence reads: CAIWDLDGYTF. In DNA, the CDR3 is TGTGCCATCTGGGACCTGGATGGCTACACCTTC.

The rearrangement joins TRBV7-2 to TRBJ2-7; 12 bases map to TRBD2. In germline, CDR1 is SGHTA, CDR2 FQGNSA. The CDR3 length is 16 residues. V was pared by 5 bases and J by 9 bases, with 14 bases of the junction left unmatched. CDR3 residues: CASSPPSGGAPLVQYF. The CDR3, as DNA: TGTGCCAGCAGCCCACCTAGCGGGGGGGCCCCACTGGTGCAGTACTTC.

The chain combines TRBV9 with TRBJ1-6; TRBD1 agrees at 10 bases. The CDR3 has 14 residues. In germline, CDR1 is SGDLS, CDR2 YYNGEE. V lost 4 bases and J lost 7; bases outside the gene matches: 2. For the CDR3, the DNA is TGTGCCAGCAGCACGACAGGGGGCAATTCACCCCTCCACTTT. Residues: CASSTTGGNSPLHF. The full variable domain, completed using reference TRBV9 and TRBJ1-6, is DSGVTQTPKHLITATGQRVTLRCSPRSGDLSVYWYQQSLDQGLQFLIQYYNGEERAKGNILERFSAQQFPDLHSELNLSSLELGDSALYFCASSTTGGNSPLHFGNGTRLTVT.

The gene calls are TRBV7-2 and TRBJ1-6; no firm D call. Germline CDR1 is SGHTA and CDR2 is FQGNSA. CDR3 length equals 15 residues. V lost 5 bases and J lost 8, with 16 bases in between. The CDR3 here is CASSPQLASDSPLHF. CDR3 DNA sequence: TGTGCCAGCAGCCCTCAGCTGGCCTCGGATTCACCCCTCCACTTT.

This clone was observed a handful of times. The CDR3 region is CASSQEVTQGHQPQHF. In DNA, the CDR3 is TGCGCCAGCAGCCAAGAGGTCACACAGGGACATCAGCCCCAGCATTTT. This chain uses TRBV4-1 with TRBJ1-5; possible D gene TRBD1, 6 bases. V was clipped by 0 bases and J by 5 bases, with 14 bases between them. CDR1 and CDR2 from the germline V gene are MGHRA and YSYEKL. This CDR3 spans 16 amino acids.

This CDR3 reads CASSLIGQTRRSLSMGTDTQYF. In nucleotides, the CDR3 is TGTGCCAGCAGTTTAATAGGACAAACCCGCAGGAGCCTTTCCATGGGCACAGATACGCAGTATTTT. The chain employs TRBV28 and TRBJ2-3, with D maybe TRBD1 (5 bases). The CDR3 is made up of 22 amino acids. Germline V gene sequence: CDR1 MDHEN, CDR2 SYDVKM. Deletions cut 2 bases from V and 1 base from J, with 31 bases between.

The chain combines TRBV20-1 with TRBJ2-1; D uncertain. The germline V gene has CDR1 DFQATT and CDR2 SNEGSKA (reference sequence). CDR3 length equals 11 residues. Trimming cost V 8 bases and J 4 bases, with 9 bases left between them. CDR3 sequence reads: CSIDGYNEQFF. Written as DNA, the CDR3 is TGCAGTATTGACGGATACAATGAGCAGTTCTTC.

This chain connects TRBV7-9 to TRBJ2-2; 7 nucleotides line up with TRBD1. Germline trimming cut 1 base from V and 7 bases from J; bases unmatched to any gene: 6. CDR3 length: 15 amino acids. The germline V gene has CDR1 SEHNR and CDR2 FQNEAQ (reference sequence). CDR3 sequence reads: CASSLGGTEDGELFF. DNA of the CDR3: TGTGCCAGCAGCTTAGGTGGGACAGAGGACGGGGAGCTGTTTTTT. The variable domain in full, with the rest retrieved from reference TRBV7-9 and TRBJ2-2, is DTGVSQNPRHKITKRGQNVTFRCDPISEHNRLYWYRQTLGQGPEFLTYFQNEAQLEKSRLLSDRFSAERPKGSFSTLEIQRTEQGDSAMYLCASSLGGTEDGELFFGEGSRLTVL.

The J gene is TRBJ2-2, the V gene TRBV7-2; 8 nucleotides match TRBD1. CDR3 length equals 14 residues. In germline, CDR1 is SGHTA, CDR2 FQGNSA. V lost 5 bases, J lost 5 bases, and 4 bases stayed unmatched. The CDR3: CASSGRQGTGELFF. The CDR3 nucleotides read TGTGCCAGCAGCGGCCGACAGGGGACCGGGGAGCTGTTTTTT.

This clone has a handful of counts. This chain uses TRBV6-5 with TRBJ2-2; D is uncertain. Trimming took off 6 bases at V and 7 bases at J, with 15 bases between the two ends. This CDR3 is built from 14 residues. Germline CDR1 MNHEY, CDR2 SVGAGI. The CDR3 nucleotides read TGTGCCAGCAGCCTACTATTGGGCGGCGGGGAGCTGTTTTTT. It is translated as CASSLLLGGGELFF.